Below, one T cell receptor beta chain is given with its context. Its cognate antigen has yet to be identified. Base qualities are missing; no much larger clone stands one base away. The CDR3 regions of human TCRbeta chains were analyzed by immunosequencing. On the study's bioinformatics: Repertoire TCRs were checked for matches against a reference library of SARS-CoV-2-specific TCRs that had been generated using the MIRA antigen-specificity platform. Breadth meant the fraction of unique TCRs that were SARS-CoV-2-associated, whereas depth meant the fraction of total T cells that were SARS-CoV-2-associated. Using the MIRA data, every spike-specific TCR was mapped to the spike region that the TCR reacted to and assigned to either a CD4 or a CD8 class. Log10-transformed breadth and depth values were compared by one-way ANOVA with Sidak's multiple comparisons tests. The clones in this table, taken by TCRdb from immuneACCESS, are in-frame only. Not every clone is retained; where verified, under half of the shortfall comes from an unresolved V gene, and the cause of the rest is unknown. V and J calls plus clone size are reproduced from that table; the DNA served to infer D and trimming. Counted in this sample were fewer than 90,000 clones; approximately 90% of them appeared once. The leading ten clones occupy around a tenth of the sample.

This sample stems from a study of T cell responses to AZD1222 COVID-19 vaccine (dated by TCRdb to the early 2020s). Turning to the overall study: TCR sequencing covered 233 trial participants: roughly 200 given two doses of AZD1222 and approximately 26 given two doses of MenACWY control vaccine. Enrollment into the trials was organized by age into subgroups of 18-55, 56-69 and 70-plus years, and those subgroups contained about 150, 27 and 61 TCR-sequenced participants, respectively.

CDR1 and CDR2, per the germline V gene (reference sequence), are SEHNR and FQNEAQ. Inclusive of the bounding cysteine and phenylalanine, the CDR3 is 16 residues long. The read is trimmed to its CDR3 DNA, 48 bases read in frame from base 1. Here V drops 0 bases and J drops 6 bases, and the junction holds 6 bases not matched to any gene. The sample's time point, from its label and the paper: about 28 days (+/-7) after the second vaccine dose. AZD1222 recipients whose second dose came at about 4 weeks and those whose second dose came at about 12 weeks were combined into one group, since spike-specific TCR depth and breadth did not differ between the two schedules. Vaccinee samples were obtained from the UK trials COV001 and COV002, which included a single-blind randomized controlled phase 2/3 trial of AZD1222 (ChAdOx1 nCoV-19) in healthy adults. For TCRbeta chain sequencing, PBMC samples from trial participants were taken at day 0 and at day 28 after the second dose.

Findings and caveats that apply to the study as a whole: Epitopes outside the regions mutated in the B.1.351 and B.1.1.7 variants were reportedly recognized by nearly half of the unique spike-specific TCRs. Participants were mostly white British and included more females than males, and it was suggested by the authors that clonal diversity may have been underestimated. Only five or six AZD1222 recipients were SARS-CoV-2 seropositive at baseline, limiting conclusions about previously exposed vaccinees. The 56-69-year group was small, and its depth increase did not reach significance, likely because of low power. The vaccine-associated CD4 TCRs covered the entire spike protein, and the dominant responses fell in regions 160-218 and 743-854. Because no day 14 peak-response samples were available, the repertoires could be characterized only after the peak T cell response. A significant rise in spike-specific TCR breadth and depth was observed after two AZD1222 doses relative to day 0 and relative to MenACWY recipients.

This receptor was identified in an adult who received the AZD1222 COVID-19 vaccine. The material sequenced was peripheral blood, taken 28 days after the second AZD1222 dose. The chain was built from TRBV7-9 and TRBJ2-1; 9 central nucleotides agree with TRBD2. The CDR3 region: CASSLAGGGVGNEQFF. The sequence in DNA is TGTGCCAGCAGCTTAGCTGGCGGGGGGGTTGGCAATGAGCAGTTCTTC.